The entry below gives a single T cell receptor beta chain sequence along with its context. Germline V CDR1 and CDR2: GTSNPN, SVGIG (reference sequence). The V gene lost 4 bases and the J gene lost 6 bases, with 12 bases spanning the gap. CDR3 length equals 12 residues. The data stem from a study of blood T cell repertoires in COVID-19. Measured with immunoSEQ multiplex PCR; TCRdb has only the in-frame clones, and not every one. This sample has around 76,000 clones, with about four fifths found just once. This TCR derives from a woman older than 75 with active or convalescent COVID-19. The rearrangement uses TRBV30 and TRBJ1-1; the D is unclear. Sequenced sample: peripheral blood. The CDR3: CAWIGVVSEAFF. The CDR3 coding sequence is TGTGCCTGGATCGGGGTCGTCTCTGAAGCTTTCTTT.